One sample yielded the 13 T cell receptor beta chains listed below, sequenced in a study of Ad26.COV2.S vaccination and SARS-CoV-2 variants (dated by TCRdb to 2020 to 2022). Receptor amplification or capture employed the immunoSEQ multiplex PCR assay. This immuneACCESS table, as held by TCRdb, lists in-frame sequences with V and J called but not all clones. Of the missing ones, under half trace to an unresolved V gene in checked studies; the others have no known cause. Counted in this sample were about 680,000 clones; about 90% of them appeared once. About 1.5% of the sample is taken by the ten largest. The sample's treatment or condition label is to be understood as: around 19 received Ad26.COV2.S at low or high dose, single or two shots; about 5 received placebo; per-sample allocation not given. Repertoires of vaccine and placebo recipients were sequenced from samples taken on day 63 after the first injection.

This sample comprised peripheral blood, obtained in a trial of Ad26.COV2.S vaccine versus placebo. Every receptor here comes from a person aged 18-60 years who received the Ad26.COV2.S COVID-19 vaccine or a placebo.

The chain employs TRBV30 and TRBJ2-5; 9 bases map to TRBD1. This CDR3 has 14 residues. J was trimmed by 5 bases and V by 3 bases; bases with no gene match: 7. From germline, CDR1 is GTSNPN and CDR2 SVGIG (reference sequence). In DNA, the CDR3 is TGTGCCTGGAGAAACAGGGGGCGCGGGGAGACCCAGTACTTC. Translating it yields CAWRNRGRGETQYF.

The chain carries TRBV6-6 and TRBJ1-2; 8 bases match TRBD1. CDR3 length equals 14 residues. V shed 5 bases, J shed 3 bases, and the junction held 5 bases outside the gene matches. CDR1 is MNHNY and CDR2 is SVGAGI in the germline V gene (reference sequence). The CDR3 sequence is CASSPGQGDYGYTF. The CDR3 nucleotides read TGTGCCAGCAGTCCAGGACAGGGTGACTATGGCTACACCTTC.

Regarding this clone: Other DNA sequences in the sample encode the same CDR3. The chain combines TRBV27 with TRBJ1-4; TRBD1 matches 7 bases. V gave up 5 bases and J gave up 7 bases; unmatched junction bases: 7. The germline CDR1 and CDR2 sequences are MNHEY and SMNVEV (reference sequence). The CDR3 length is 14 residues. CDR3: CASSLRQGGEKLFF. In nucleotides, the CDR3 is TGTGCCAGCAGTCTCCGACAGGGAGGTGAAAAACTGTTTTTT.

This clone was observed once. This CDR3 is also generated by other DNA sequences in the sample. The chain is built from TRBV5-1 and TRBJ2-5; 9 bases fit TRBD2. This CDR3 has 15 amino acids. Germline V gene sequence: CDR1 SGHRS, CDR2 YFSETQ. V shed 0 bases and J 5 bases; nucleotides not matched to a gene: 5. DNA for the CDR3: TGCGCCAGCAGCTTGGGCGGGGGGGCCGGTGAGACCCAGTACTTC. As protein: CASSLGGGAGETQYF.

The J gene is TRBJ1-5, the V gene TRBV3-1 (or the pseudogene TRBV3-2), with D unclear. Germline values: CDR1 LGHDT, CDR2 YNNKEL (reference sequence). CDR3 size: 14 residues. Trimming cost V 1 base and J 5 bases, with 9 bases left between them. CDR3 nucleotide sequence: TGTGCCAGCAGCCAAGCCAATTATCATCAGCCCCAGCATTTT. This sequence encodes CASSQANYHQPQHF.

The V gene is TRBV5-1, the J gene TRBJ1-4; D not resolved. Trimming left V 1 base short and J 5 bases short, with 12 bases between. Germline CDR1 and CDR2: SGHRS and YFSETQ. This CDR3 region has 15 residues. The CDR3 region is CASSLLSNPNEKLFF. CDR3 coding DNA: TGCGCCAGCAGCTTGCTGAGCAACCCGAATGAAAAACTGTTTTTT.

This chain uses TRBV19 with TRBJ2-1, with 7 nucleotides matching TRBD2. The V gene end was trimmed by 2 bases and the J gene end by 0 bases; junction bases not matched to a gene: 1. The length of the CDR3 is 15 residues. Germline CDR1 LNHDA, CDR2 SQIVND (reference sequence). Here the CDR3 DNA reads TGTGCCAGTAGTATAACTAGCGACTCCTACAATGAGCAGTTCTTC. The encoded protein is CASSITSDSYNEQFF.

V and J are TRBV27 and TRBJ2-7; 7 bases map to TRBD2. Trimming removed 3 bases from V and 4 bases from J; junction bases left unmatched: 3. Germline CDR1 and CDR2: MNHEY and SMNVEV (reference sequence). This CDR3 region has 13 residues. The CDR3 nucleotides are TGTGCCAGCAGTTTGCTAGCGGATTACGAGCAGTACTTC. It encodes CASSLLADYEQYF.

This rearrangement joins TRBV5-4 to TRBJ2-1, with TRBD2 matching 9 bases. Trimming at V came to 4 bases and at J to 0 bases, leaving 11 bases not matched to a gene. This CDR3 has 18 residues. Germline values: CDR1 SGHNT, CDR2 YYREEE (reference sequence). The chain's CDR3 is CASSRSGSGFNSYNEQFF. In nucleotides, the CDR3 is TGTGCCAGCAGCCGTAGCGGGAGTGGGTTTAACTCCTACAATGAGCAGTTCTTC.

The J gene is TRBJ2-2, the V gene TRBV28; D perhaps matches TRBD2 (6 bases). CDR1 is MDHEN and CDR2 is SYDVKM in the germline V gene. Trimming cost V 2 bases and J 2 bases, with 18 bases left between them. The length of the CDR3 is 18 residues. DNA for the CDR3: TGTGCCAGCAGTTTAAGCCCCGGACTATCTCCTAACACCGGGGAGCTGTTTTTT. Translation gives CASSLSPGLSPNTGELFF.

The chain is built from TRBV4-2 and TRBJ2-7; D perhaps matches TRBD1 (7 bases). CDR1 is LGHNA and CDR2 is YNFKEQ in the germline V gene. V lost 0 bases to trimming and J lost 0 bases, with 18 bases between them. The CDR3 has 18 amino acids. CDR3 sequence (DNA): TGTGCCAGCAGCCAAGAAGGGGGGACAGAAGCATCCTCCTACGAGCAGTACTTC. Its translation is CASSQEGGTEASSYEQYF.

V usage is TRBV7-9 and J usage is TRBJ1-4; TRBD1 matches at 9 bases. V was clipped by 5 bases and J by 8 bases; unmatched bases: 12. Germline assignment: CDR1 SEHNR and CDR2 FQNEAQ (reference sequence). There are 16 residues in the CDR3. CDR3 coding DNA: TGTGCCAGCAGCCTGTTCGGGGACAGGGAACGCGAAAAACTGTTTTTT. This sequence encodes CASSLFGDREREKLFF.

The V gene is TRBV7-2, the J gene TRBJ1-2, with D tentatively TRBD1 (6 bases). The V end lost 5 bases, the J end lost 7 bases, and 20 bases lay between the germline ends. The CDR3 runs 15 residues. CDR1 and CDR2 (germline): SGHTA, FQGNSA. Here the CDR3 DNA reads TGTGCCAGCAGCCACTGGGGGCCCTATTACTCTGGCTACACCTTC. This sequence encodes CASSHWGPYYSGYTF.